This T cell receptor (beta chain) is from a study of blood T cell repertoires in COVID-19. Study at large: Both acute and convalescent COVID-19 samples were obtained from the United States, Italy and Spain. Nucleic acid was either cDNA or gDNA, and it came from T cells, B-cell-depleted T cells, or PBMCs.

CDR1 is SGDLS and CDR2 is YYNGEE in the germline V gene. The V end lost 3 bases, the J end lost 0 bases, and 7 bases lay between the germline ends. The CDR3 length is 15 residues. Authors' processing steps: Estimation of nucleated cell counts was performed using reference gene primer amplification. Clones were read by immunoSEQ multiplex PCR, and TCRdb kept only the in-frame ones, dropping some. The V and J calls and clone size were taken over from that table, and D and trimming were inferred from the DNA. The table records more than 90,000 clones, roughly nine tenths of them present only once. The receptor's source is a man aged 65 to 85 who had recovered from COVID-19. The chain combines TRBV9 with TRBJ2-6, with D unclear. Input material: peripheral blood. The CDR3, as DNA: TGTGCCAGCAGCGCCGAGGTCTCTGGGGCCAACGTCCTGACTTTC. Its translation is CASSAEVSGANVLTF.